This TCR beta chain appears in the sequencing data of a study of blood T cell repertoires in COVID-19. Across the study: Samples representing acute and convalescent COVID-19 were sourced from the United States, Italy and Spain. Nucleic acid was either cDNA or gDNA, and it came from T cells, B-cell-depleted T cells, or PBMCs.

Per the authors' pipeline: Reference gene primer amplification yielded estimated nucleated cell counts. Assay: immunoSEQ multiplex PCR; the TCRdb copy retains only in-frame clones and omits some. That table gives V, J and clone size, and the DNA gave D and trimming. The sample contains around 120,000 clones, around nine tenths of which appear only once. V shed 3 bases and J shed 7 bases, with 10 bases lying between them. Germline V gene sequence: CDR1 DFQATT, CDR2 SNEGSKA (reference sequence). The CDR3 spans 12 residues. Sample: peripheral blood. The V call is TRBV20-1, the J call TRBJ1-5, with TRBD1 as a possible D gene (5 bases). The receptor comes from a woman aged 45-65 years with active or convalescent COVID-19. In nucleotides, the CDR3 is TGCAGTGCTAGTACAGGACCCCAGCCCCAGCATTTT. Translated, it gives CSASTGPQPQHF.